The rows below give T cell receptor beta chains drawn from one sample of a study of cytomegalovirus exposure and HLA in healthy donors. Only in-frame clones appear in the TCRdb table, and some are missing; sequencing was by immunoSEQ multiplex PCR. The sample contains over 150,000 clones, about four fifths of which appear only once. Sequenced material: PBMCs. The receptor set was obtained from a man aged 30 to 39 in good health and CMV-seropositive. Each CDR3 is given with its conserved first and last residue. D genes are given only for firm matches. Size is stated for part of the rows, as once, few or many counts, or as a class when the clone is expanded.

cdr3_aa cdr3_nt d_call v_call clone_size j_call
CASSLVKGSGGPDTGELFF TGTGCCAGCAGCTTAGTGAAGGGTAGCGGGGGGCCGGACACCGGGGAGCTGTTTTTT TRBD2 TRBV7-6 NA TRBJ2-2
CASRGDQDRAYGYTF TGCGCCAGCAGGGGAGATCAGGACAGGGCTTATGGCTACACCTTC TRBD1 TRBV4-1 NA TRBJ1-2
CASRGGGDEQFF TGTGCCAGCCGCGGGGGGGGCGATGAGCAGTTCTTC TRBD2 TRBV9 NA TRBJ2-1
CASSYSRGLGTGELFF TGTGCCAGCAGTTACTCGCGGGGGCTGGGCACCGGGGAGCTGTTTTTT NA TRBV6-7 NA TRBJ2-2
CASKGLAGGPGETQYF TGTGCCAGTAAGGGACTAGCGGGAGGGCCGGGTGAGACCCAGTACTTC TRBD2 TRBV19 NA TRBJ2-5
CASSIPPRTGEGNQPQHF TGTGCCAGTAGTATTCCCCCTAGGACAGGAGAGGGCAATCAGCCCCAGCATTTT TRBD1 TRBV19 NA TRBJ1-5
CATKPHTNTEAFF TGTGCCACCAAACCCCACACGAACACTGAAGCTTTCTTT NA TRBV28 NA TRBJ1-1
CASSEIELGTDTQYF TGTGCCAGCAGCGAAATAGAACTCGGCACAGATACGCAGTATTTT NA TRBV7-8 NA TRBJ2-3
CASIGLGTEAFF TGTGCCAGCATAGGACTTGGCACTGAAGCTTTCTTT NA TRBV27 NA TRBJ1-1
CASSSLTGVETQYF TGCGCCAGCAGCTCCCTGACAGGGGTGGAGACCCAGTACTTC TRBD1 TRBV5-1 NA TRBJ2-5
CASSSGLAGGATTYEQYF TGCGCCAGCAGCTCCGGACTAGCGGGGGGTGCCACCACCTACGAGCAGTACTTC TRBD2 TRBV5-1 NA TRBJ2-7
CSSSLVVGQGIGAFF TGTTCCAGCAGCTTAGTAGTTGGGCAGGGAATTGGAGCTTTCTTT NA TRBV7-9 once TRBJ1-1
CASSRGQGAIYGYTF TGTGCCAGCAGTCGGGGACAGGGAGCGATCTATGGCTACACCTTC TRBD1 TRBV6-5 few TRBJ1-2
CASSLTSGGATNEQFF TGTGCCAGCAGCCTGACTAGCGGGGGGGCCACTAATGAGCAGTTCTTC TRBD2 TRBV6-4 NA TRBJ2-1
CASSSAGAGILSSGNTIYF TGCGCCAGCAGCTCGGCGGGGGCTGGGATCCTCTCCTCTGGAAACACCATATATTTT NA TRBV5-1 NA TRBJ1-3
CASSTVGLAGAVDTQYF TGTGCCAGCAGCACGGTGGGACTAGCGGGAGCAGTGGATACGCAGTATTTT TRBD2 TRBV7-2 NA TRBJ2-3
CASSAGVLHEQYF TGTGCCAGCAGCGCAGGGGTACTCCACGAGCAGTACTTC NA TRBV9 NA TRBJ2-7
CASSGLIQGDEQFF TGTGCCAGCAGTGGGTTGATACAGGGGGATGAGCAGTTCTTC TRBD1 TRBV6-1 few TRBJ2-1
CASSHDYESSGNTIYF TGTGCCAGCAGCCATGATTACGAGAGCTCTGGAAACACCATATATTTT NA TRBV14 NA TRBJ1-3
CASSHGLAGFYEQYF TGCGCCAGCAGCCATGGACTAGCGGGGTTCTACGAGCAGTACTTC TRBD2 TRBV4-1 NA TRBJ2-7
CASSQAGRMGQGSHEQYF TGTGCCAGCAGCCAAGCCGGTAGGATGGGACAGGGTTCCCACGAGCAGTACTTC TRBD1 TRBV4-2 NA TRBJ2-7
CASSPTTWGGRRETQYF TGTGCCAGCAGTCCGACGACTTGGGGGGGGCGCCGGGAGACCCAGTACTTC NA TRBV27 once TRBJ2-5
CSSSPTWWQGYYEQYF TGTTCCAGCAGCCCGACCTGGTGGCAGGGGTACTACGAGCAGTACTTC NA TRBV7-9 NA TRBJ2-7
CASSQARASTDTQYF TGCGCCAGCAGCCAAGCCCGAGCTAGCACAGATACGCAGTATTTT NA TRBV4-3 NA TRBJ2-3
CASSQAGTGDSNYGYTF TGTGCCAGCAGCCAAGCCGGGACAGGGGATTCTAACTATGGCTACACCTTC TRBD1 TRBV4-2 NA TRBJ1-2
CASSREQGMASYNEQFF TGTGCCAGTAGTAGAGAACAGGGGATGGCCTCCTACAATGAGCAGTTCTTC TRBD1 TRBV19 NA TRBJ2-1
CASSLGRVLNTEAFF TGTGCCAGCAGCTTAGGGCGGGTCTTGAACACTGAAGCTTTCTTT NA TRBV7-2 NA TRBJ1-1
CASSEALDTTQPQFF TGTGCCAGCAGTGAAGCGCTTGACACCACCCAGCCGCAGTTCTTC NA TRBV6-1 NA TRBJ2-1
CASSVTGGDETQYF TGTGCCAGCAGCGTTACAGGGGGCGACGAGACCCAGTACTTC TRBD1 TRBV7-2 NA TRBJ2-5
CASSFGLATDTQYF TGTGCCAGCAGCTTCGGACTAGCCACAGATACGCAGTATTTT TRBD2 TRBV13 NA TRBJ2-3
CASSSSAGANTEAFF TGTGCCAGCAGCTCCTCTGCAGGGGCGAACACTGAAGCTTTCTTT NA TRBV9 NA TRBJ1-1
CASYGTPTYEQYF TGTGCCAGTTACGGGACACCTACCTACGAGCAGTACTTC NA TRBV6-1 NA TRBJ2-7
CASCPGGASYNEQFF TGTGCCAGTTGCCCGGGCGGGGCCTCCTACAATGAGCAGTTCTTC NA TRBV6-6 NA TRBJ2-1
CASDQGTDTQYF TGTGCCAGCGACCAGGGTACAGATACGCAGTATTTT NA TRBV28 NA TRBJ2-3
CASSADRGTDTQYF TGTGCCAGCTCAGCGGACAGGGGCACAGATACGCAGTATTTT TRBD1 TRBV18 NA TRBJ2-3
CASSFNRNEKLFF TGTGCCAGCAGCTTTAATCGTAATGAAAAACTGTTTTTT NA TRBV11-2 NA TRBJ1-4
CASSGAGDLRSGNTIYF TGTGCCAGTAGTGGGGCGGGGGACCTCCGCTCTGGAAACACCATATATTTT NA TRBV19 NA TRBJ1-3